Below, 31 T cell receptor beta chains from the same sample are listed, as sequenced in a study of CD8 T cells in Susac syndrome. Reverse transcription of about 0.45 to 1 ug RNA was performed with random hexamers. TCRdb re-analysed the immunoSEQ multiplex PCR reads in MiXCR, keeping a single row per CDR3 protein. The sample carries tens of thousands of distinct CDR3 sequences, roughly 93% recorded once. What was sequenced was CD8+ T cells from PBMCs. These TCRs come from a human donor in good health.

The chain uses TRBV27 and TRBJ2-2, with D perhaps TRBD1 (6 bases). V was trimmed by 6 bases and J by 1 base, leaving 12 bases between them. This CDR3 comprises 15 residues. Germline values: CDR1 MNHEY, CDR2 SMNVEV (reference sequence). The CDR3 region is CASSMKQGNTGELFF. The CDR3 DNA reads as TGTGCCAGCAGCATGAAACAGGGGAACACCGGGGAGCTGTTTTTT.

The V call is TRBV19, the J call TRBJ2-7; D is ambiguous. The CDR3 is 14 amino acids. Trimming cost V 1 base and J 5 bases, with 12 bases left between them. Germline V gene data show CDR1 as LNHDA and CDR2 as SQIVND (reference sequence). CDR3 sequence reads: CASSIALGFHEQYF. The CDR3 DNA sequence: TGTGCCAGTAGTATAGCTCTAGGGTTCCACGAGCAGTACTTC.

The J gene is TRBJ2-1, the V gene TRBV7-9; tentatively, D is TRBD1 (6 bases). Germline V gene lookup returns CDR1 SEHNR and CDR2 FQNEAQ (reference sequence). V lost 8 bases and J 2 bases, leaving 19 bases between the germline ends. The length of the CDR3 is 16 residues. In nucleotides, the CDR3 is TGTGCCAGCGATCCCGCCGGAGAGGGGGCCTACAATGAGCAGTTCTTC. Protein product: CASDPAGEGAYNEQFF.

The chain carries TRBV15 and TRBJ2-3, with 7 bases matching TRBD1. CDR1 is LNHNV and CDR2 is YYDKDF in the germline V gene (reference sequence). The V segment lost 1 base and the J segment 2 bases; nucleotides outside the gene matches: 3. The CDR3 extends over 15 amino acids. The CDR3 bases are TGTGCCACCAGCAGAGGAGGGGGCCCCACAGATACGCAGTATTTT. Translation: CATSRGGGPTDTQYF.

The J gene is TRBJ2-3, the V gene TRBV24-1; D uncertain. The germline gives CDR1 KGHDR, CDR2 SFDVKD. There are 12 residues in the CDR3. Trimming shortened V by 4 bases and J by 1 base, and 2 bases separated the two germline ends. The CDR3 is CATSEGTDTQYF. CDR3 sequence (DNA): TGTGCCACCAGTGAGGGCACAGATACGCAGTATTTT.

This clonotype is judged medium-sized. The chain employs TRBV11-2 and TRBJ2-1; D might be TRBD2 (6 bases). CDR3 size: 15 residues. CDR1 SGHAT and CDR2 FQNNGV come from the germline V gene. The germline V and J ends were trimmed by 1 base and 8 bases, with 15 bases remaining between them. The CDR3 loop reads CASSLGAGGRHEQFF. In nucleotides, the CDR3 is TGTGCCAGCAGCTTAGGTGCCGGAGGGAGGCATGAGCAGTTCTTC.

This clonotype has a single count. The rearrangement joins TRBV5-1 to TRBJ1-3; D is uncertain. Per the germline V gene, CDR1 is SGHRS and CDR2 is YFSETQ. V was trimmed by 1 base and J by 0 bases, leaving 8 bases between them. CDR3 length: 15 residues. CDR3 coding DNA: TGCGCCAGCAGCTTGCGTCCGGGCTCTGGAAACACCATATATTTT. Its protein is CASSLRPGSGNTIYF.

The J gene is TRBJ2-7, the V gene TRBV7-9; 10 nucleotides align to TRBD2. Germline V CDR1 and CDR2: SEHNR, FQNEAQ (reference sequence). The CDR3 extends over 15 amino acids. The junction had 4 bases not matched to a gene; V was cut back by 2 bases and J by 3 bases. CDR3 coding DNA: TGTGCCAGCAGCTTATCTGGACTAGCGGTCTACGAGCAGTACTTC. Its protein product is CASSLSGLAVYEQYF.

The chain has TRBV3-1 and TRBJ2-1; no reliable D call. The CDR3 extends over 11 amino acids. Trimming removed 3 bases at V and 7 bases at J, with 4 bases between. The germline V gene has CDR1 LGHDT and CDR2 YNNKEL (reference sequence). CDR3 DNA: TGTGCCAGCAGCCAGAGGAATGAGCAGTTCTTC. This gives the protein CASSQRNEQFF.

The rearrangement links TRBV2 to TRBJ2-7, with D perhaps matching TRBD2 (5 bases). This CDR3 region has 13 residues. Trimming removed 4 bases at V and 1 base at J, with 8 bases between. CDR1 SNHLY and CDR2 FYNNEI come from the germline V gene. CDR3 region: CASSVARSYEQYF. The DNA of the CDR3 is TGTGCCAGCAGTGTAGCGCGGTCCTACGAGCAGTACTTC.

The V call is TRBV4-1, the J call TRBJ1-4; weak D call: TRBD1 (6 bases). CDR3 length: 15 residues. V was pared by 3 bases and J by 5 bases, with 13 bases between. CDR1 is MGHRA, CDR2 YSYEKL, per germline. The CDR3 protein is CASSQIDRTNEKLFF. The CDR3 DNA follows: TGCGCCAGCAGCCAGATAGACAGGACCAATGAAAAACTGTTTTTT.

The chain links TRBV2 to TRBJ2-1; D gene ambiguous. Germline CDR1 and CDR2: SNHLY and FYNNEI. The CDR3 covers 14 residues. Trimming took 7 bases from V and 2 from J, leaving 12 bases between them. The CDR3 reads CASTAYPTYNEQFF. The CDR3 nucleotides are TGTGCCAGCACCGCGTACCCCACCTACAATGAGCAGTTCTTC.

This chain connects TRBV20-1 to TRBJ1-1; no definite D call. The CDR3 is 14 amino acids. Per the germline V gene, CDR1 is DFQATT and CDR2 is SNEGSKA (reference sequence). Trimming removed 0 bases from V and 1 base from J, with 9 bases in between. The CDR3 nucleotides are TGCAGTGCTAGAGATTACCGAGCGAACACTGAAGCTTTCTTT. Its translation: CSARDYRANTEAFF.

This sequence joins TRBV7-9 and TRBJ1-1; 7 bases are shared with TRBD1. Germline assignment: CDR1 SEHNR and CDR2 FQNEAQ (reference sequence). The junction had 7 bases not matched to a gene; V was cut back by 1 base and J by 2 bases. The CDR3 contains 16 residues. CDR3: CASSLGAGGPNTEAFF. The CDR3 DNA follows: TGTGCCAGCAGCTTAGGGGCAGGGGGGCCAAACACTGAAGCTTTCTTT.

The chain recombines TRBV6-2 or TRBV6-3 with TRBJ2-3; D is tentatively TRBD1 or TRBD2 (6 bases each). The germline V gene encodes CDR1 MNHEY and CDR2 SVGEGT. Trimming pared 1 base from V and 5 bases from J, leaving 10 bases between. CDR3 length equals 14 residues. CDR3 region: CASSYWGAEDTQYF. Written as DNA, the CDR3 is TGTGCCAGCAGTTACTGGGGGGCTGAAGATACGCAGTATTTT.

The rearrangement links TRBV6-5 to TRBJ2-3; no reliable D call. Trimming removed 5 bases from V and 2 bases from J, with 5 bases in between. CDR1 MNHEY and CDR2 SVGAGI come from the germline V gene. This CDR3 contains 12 residues. The CDR3 spells CASSPDTDTQYF. CDR3 sequence (DNA): TGTGCCAGCAGTCCTGACACAGATACGCAGTATTTT.

This rearrangement joins TRBV7-9 to TRBJ2-1; 7 bases align to TRBD2. V lost 4 bases to trimming and J lost 3 bases; unmatched junction nucleotides: 3. Germline-derived CDR1 and CDR2 are SEHNR and FQNEAQ (reference sequence). This CDR3 has 14 amino acids. CDR3 DNA sequence: TGTGCCAGCAGCTATGGGACTAACTACAATGAGCAGTTCTTC. Amino acids: CASSYGTNYNEQFF.

The CDR3 DNA reads as TGTGCCAGCAGTCAGGGTACGAATACGCAGTATTTT. This encodes CASSQGTNTQYF. This chain uses TRBV25-1 with TRBJ2-3; weak D call: TRBD1 (5 bases). The germline V and J ends were trimmed by 5 bases and 7 bases, with 10 bases remaining between them. This CDR3 comprises 12 residues. The germline V gene has CDR1 MGHDK and CDR2 SYGVNS.

CDR3 amino acids: CASGPPAHQADTQYF. CDR3 bases: TGTGCCAGCGGGCCCCCAGCGCATCAGGCAGATACGCAGTATTTT. V is TRBV6-5 and J is TRBJ2-3; unclear D gene. The CDR3 sequence is 15 residues long. The V and J ends lost 8 bases and 4 bases respectively, with 19 bases between them. Germline-derived CDR1 and CDR2 are MNHEY and SVGAGI.

The rearrangement uses TRBV18 and TRBJ2-7; possibly TRBD2 for D (6 bases). V dropped 1 base and J dropped 5 bases, with 6 bases sitting between them. Germline assignment: CDR1 KGHSH and CDR2 LQKENI. This CDR3 comprises 12 residues. The CDR3, as DNA: TGTGCCAGCTCACCACGGGGGGACGAGCAGTACTTC. It specifies CASSPRGDEQYF.

This clonotype was seen a single time. The germline gene is not matched at one end of the junction; a read error may be the cause. J is TRBJ2-2 and V is TRBV7-9; the D is unclear. This CDR3 is 12 amino acids long. The V gene's germline CDR1 is SEHNR and CDR2 FQNEAQ (reference sequence). CDR3 in amino acids: CASLTKTGELFF. CDR3 DNA: TGTGCCAGCTTGACGAAAACCGGGGAGCTGTTTTTT.

The chain carries TRBV20-1 and TRBJ1-1; the D is unclear. This CDR3 region has 12 residues. Germline values: CDR1 DFQATT, CDR2 SNEGSKA (reference sequence). V gave up 3 bases and J gave up 4 bases, with 9 bases separating them. Here the CDR3 reads CSASWGTTEAFF. The DNA of the CDR3 is TGCAGTGCTAGCTGGGGTACCACTGAAGCTTTCTTT.

The chain couples TRBV7-6 to TRBJ2-2; 7 bases are shared with TRBD1. Germline trimming cut 5 bases from V and 0 bases from J; bases unmatched to any gene: 6. The CDR3 totals 16 residues. The germline gives CDR1 SGHVS, CDR2 FNYEAQ. The CDR3 region is CASSPWTGANTGELFF. Here the CDR3 DNA reads TGTGCCAGCAGCCCCTGGACAGGCGCGAACACCGGGGAGCTGTTTTTT.

The chain employs TRBV7-9 and TRBJ1-1, with a weak D call TRBD1 (5 bases). CDR3 length: 14 amino acids. Germline CDR1 and CDR2: SEHNR and FQNEAQ (reference sequence). The germline V and J ends were trimmed by 3 bases and 4 bases, with 12 bases remaining between them. CDR3 DNA sequence: TGTGCCAGCAGCTTTAATCAGGGCGCCACTGAAGCTTTCTTT. It codes for CASSFNQGATEAFF.

This chain connects TRBV27 to TRBJ1-1; possible D gene TRBD1, 6 bases. Germline V gene data show CDR1 as MNHEY and CDR2 as SMNVEV (reference sequence). CDR3 size: 13 residues. The V end was cut by 5 bases, the J end by 8 bases, with 15 bases between. The DNA for the CDR3 is TGTGCCAGCAGTCATACCGACAGGACAGAAGCTTTCTTT. Translation: CASSHTDRTEAFF.

The rearrangement uses TRBV4-1 and TRBJ2-7; 7 positions match TRBD1. The germline V gene has CDR1 MGHRA and CDR2 YSYEKL. The CDR3 covers 15 residues. The V segment lost 2 bases and the J segment 3 bases; nucleotides outside the gene matches: 7. The CDR3 DNA follows: TGCGCCAGCAGCCAAATCTGGGACAGAAGCTACGAGCAGTACTTC. Residues: CASSQIWDRSYEQYF.

This sequence joins TRBV13 and TRBJ2-5; TRBD1 matches 8 bases. This CDR3 is built from 14 residues. V lost 5 bases to trimming and J lost 4 bases; unmatched junction nucleotides: 6. CDR1 and CDR2 (germline): PRHDT, FYEKMQ (reference sequence). In DNA, the CDR3 is TGTGCCAGCAGCCTTACTCAGGGGGCAGAGACCCAGTACTTC. Encoded protein: CASSLTQGAETQYF.

This chain joins TRBV13 and TRBJ1-1, with D maybe TRBD1 (6 bases). V was cut by 5 bases and J by 1 base, with 11 bases left in between. This CDR3 is built from 14 residues. Germline CDR1 and CDR2: PRHDT and FYEKMQ (reference sequence). The CDR3 loop is CASSPRGGNTEAFF. DNA for the CDR3: TGTGCCAGCAGCCCCAGGGGAGGGAACACTGAAGCTTTCTTT.

The genes are TRBV24-1 and TRBJ2-1; TRBD1 matches at 7 bases. After removal of 3 bases from V and 10 bases from J, the junction contained 5 bases not matched to a gene. This CDR3 contains 13 residues. Germline V gene data show CDR1 as KGHDR and CDR2 as SFDVKD. CDR3 bases: TGTGCCACCAGTGATCCAACAGGGGTCGAGCAGTTCTTC. Translated: CATSDPTGVEQFF.

The chain is built from TRBV25-1 and TRBJ2-5; tentatively, D is TRBD1 (6 bases). Germline V gives CDR1 MGHDK, CDR2 SYGVNS. CDR3 length: 15 amino acids. The V end was cut by 5 bases, the J end by 4 bases, with 17 bases between. The CDR3 protein is CASSQRVRGGETQYF. The CDR3 DNA sequence: TGTGCCAGCAGTCAGAGGGTTAGAGGGGGAGAGACCCAGTACTTC.

The chain links TRBV7-9 to TRBJ2-1; a weak D match, TRBD2 (5 bases). Deletions cut 1 base from V and 2 bases from J, with 9 bases between. CDR3 length: 15 residues. CDR1 is SEHNR, CDR2 FQNEAQ, per germline (reference sequence). The CDR3 region is CASSLVERPYNEQFF. For the CDR3, the DNA is TGTGCCAGCAGCTTAGTCGAGCGGCCCTACAATGAGCAGTTCTTC.